This T cell receptor beta chain was sequenced for a study of blood T cell repertoires in COVID-19. Produced via immunoSEQ multiplex PCR; TCRdb's table is partial and in-frame only. This sample carries 100,000 to 150,000 clones, 86% of them seen once, and the ten largest clones take around 2.3%. Each participant's cohort was designated according to participant-reported clinical history. This CDR3 spans 13 amino acids. From germline, CDR1 is KGHDR and CDR2 SFDVKD. V lost 4 bases and J lost 5; bases outside the gene matches: 2. Sequencing used PBMCs or T cells enriched from blood (not recorded which). The chain uses TRBV24-1 and TRBJ2-3; 7 bases fit TRBD2. This clonotype was obtained from a woman in her forties or fifties who had recovered from COVID-19. The CDR3 DNA reads as TGTGCCACCAGTGACCCGGGAGGAGATACGCAGTATTTT. It translates to CATSDPGGDTQYF.